This entry lists 30 T cell receptor beta chains sequenced from one sample in a study of blood T cell repertoires in COVID-19. The method was immunoSEQ multiplex PCR; TCRdb's version includes in-frame clones alone and lacks a portion of them. This table has approximately 200,000 clones, 84% appearing once. The sample comprised PBMCs or T cells enriched from blood (not recorded which). These receptors all stem from a middle-aged man who had recovered from COVID-19.

The chain employs TRBV5-8 and TRBJ2-2; 7 bases are shared with TRBD1. V was clipped by 3 bases and J by 0 bases; unmatched bases: 2. Germline assignment: CDR1 SGHTS and CDR2 YDEGEE. This CDR3 comprises 15 residues. The CDR3 bases are TGTGCCAGCAGCTCGGGACAGTCGAACACCGGGGAGCTGTTTTTT. Protein product: CASSSGQSNTGELFF.

The rearrangement links TRBV2 to TRBJ1-5; D is ambiguous. The germline V and J ends were trimmed by 1 base and 7 bases, with 8 bases remaining between them. CDR3 size: 13 residues. Germline V gene sequence: CDR1 SNHLY, CDR2 FYNNEI. In nucleotides, the CDR3 is TGTGCCAGCAGTGAAGTCCGGGAACAGCCCCAGCATTTT. Its translation is CASSEVREQPQHF.

V usage is TRBV10-3 and J usage is TRBJ2-3, with D unresolved. V was clipped by 0 bases and J by 4 bases, with 8 bases between them. CDR3 length: 14 amino acids. The germline V gene has CDR1 ENHRY and CDR2 SYGVKD. The CDR3 loop reads CAISESTGADTQYF. CDR3 sequence (DNA): TGTGCCATCAGTGAGTCTACGGGTGCAGATACGCAGTATTTT.

This clone was observed once. This chain connects TRBV4-2 to TRBJ2-5, with D perhaps TRBD2 (6 bases). V lost 4 bases and J 2 bases, leaving 23 bases between the germline ends. Germline values: CDR1 LGHNA, CDR2 YNFKEQ. The CDR3 is 18 amino acids. The CDR3 here is CASSPYWIDRDLQETQYF. CDR3 nucleotides: TGTGCCAGCAGCCCATACTGGATCGACCGGGACTTACAAGAGACCCAGTACTTC.

This chain uses TRBV28 with TRBJ1-2; D remains unclear. V lost 2 bases to trimming and J lost 7 bases, with 5 bases between them. Germline loops: CDR1 MDHEN, CDR2 SYDVKM. This CDR3 spans 11 amino acids. The CDR3 sequence: CASSLGPGYTF. For the CDR3, the DNA is TGTGCCAGCAGTTTAGGGCCTGGCTACACCTTC.

The J gene is TRBJ1-5, the V gene TRBV10-3, with 7 nucleotides matching TRBD1. Losses at the gene ends were 10 bases for V and 6 bases for J; bases not matched to a gene: 9. The CDR3 loop spans 13 amino acids. Germline V gene lookup returns CDR1 ENHRY and CDR2 SYGVKD. CDR3 region: CATRQGLGQPQHF. CDR3 sequence (DNA): TGTGCCACCCGACAGGGATTAGGTCAGCCCCAGCATTTT.

The J gene is TRBJ1-1, the V gene TRBV30; D remains unclear. The length of the CDR3 is 13 residues. V lost 0 bases to trimming and J lost 5 bases, with 10 bases between them. Germline CDR1 and CDR2: GTSNPN and SVGIG (reference sequence). CDR3 in amino acids: CAWSVGYRTEAFF. CDR3 bases: TGTGCCTGGAGTGTCGGGTATCGGACTGAAGCTTTCTTT.

To note about this clone: The DNA is left out, because the CDR3 cannot be placed on it with certainty; the CDR3 is given as TCRdb lists it. The V call is TRBV20-1, the J call TRBJ1-1; TRBD1 is the table's D call, not checked against the DNA. The germline gives CDR1 DFQATT, CDR2 SNEGSKA (reference sequence). From its first to its last residue, the CDR3 has 11 amino acids. CDR3: CSAFGQGNTFF.

The chain is built from TRBV19 and TRBJ2-1; TRBD1 matches at 10 bases. CDR3 length: 15 residues. Germline V gene data show CDR1 as LNHDA and CDR2 as SQIVND (reference sequence). V lost 4 bases, J lost 8 bases, and 8 bases stayed unmatched. The CDR3 DNA is TGTGCCAGTAGTACGAGGGACAGGGGTCAAGATGAGCAGTTCTTC. It encodes CASSTRDRGQDEQFF. The whole variable domain, remainder taken from reference TRBV19 and TRBJ2-1, is DGGITQSPKYLFRKEGQNVTLSCEQNLNHDAMYWYRQDPGQGLRLIYYSQIVNDFQKGDIAEGYSVSREKKESFPLTVTSAQKNPTAFYLCASSTRDRGQDEQFFGPGTRLTVL.

The chain carries TRBV2 and TRBJ2-3; D remains ambiguous. The CDR3 is made up of 14 amino acids. Germline V gene sequence: CDR1 SNHLY, CDR2 FYNNEI. The germline V and J ends were trimmed by 2 bases and 1 base, with 7 bases remaining between them. The CDR3, as DNA: TGTGCCAGCAGTGAACCCCGGGGCACAGATACGCAGTATTTT. Translating gives CASSEPRGTDTQYF.

CDR3 in DNA: TGTGCCAGCAGGGAGTATAGGGGGCCCTATGGCTACACCTTC. Translation gives CASREYRGPYGYTF. The V gene is TRBV6-5, the J gene TRBJ1-2; the match to TRBD1 covers 7 bases. The CDR3 sequence is 14 residues long. J lost 4 bases, V lost 6 bases, and 8 bases had no gene match. Germline-derived CDR1 and CDR2 are MNHEY and SVGAGI.

This clone has a count of ten or more. This chain uses TRBV7-6 with TRBJ2-7, with 14 bases that match TRBD2. The CDR3 loop spans 16 amino acids. The germline gives CDR1 SGHVS, CDR2 FNYEAQ. V was clipped by 9 bases and J by 5 bases; unmatched bases: 12. The DNA for the CDR3 is TGTGCCAGTAGGGGACTAGCGGGGGCCGGGGGGGACGAGCAGTACTTC. It is translated as CASRGLAGAGGDEQYF.

The chain uses TRBV19 and TRBJ1-2, with 8 nucleotides matching TRBD1. J lost 5 bases, V lost 3 bases, and 8 bases had no gene match. The length of the CDR3 is 15 residues. Germline V lookup: CDR1 LNHDA, CDR2 SQIVND (reference sequence). In nucleotides, the CDR3 is TGTGCCAGTAGTATGTCGGGGACAGGTCGTTATGGCTACACCTTC. Translated, it gives CASSMSGTGRYGYTF.

In DNA form, the CDR3 reads TGCGCCAGCAGCCAAGAGGGCCCGGGGAGGTATGCACCCCTCCACTTT. Translated, it gives CASSQEGPGRYAPLHF. The rearrangement uses TRBV4-3 and TRBJ1-6; D ambiguous. V dropped 0 bases and J dropped 11 bases, with 17 bases sitting between them. The CDR3 is 16 residues long. Germline V gives CDR1 LGHNA, CDR2 YSLEER.

The rearrangement uses TRBV11-3 and TRBJ2-5; 9 bases are a match to TRBD1. Germline CDR1 is SGHNT and CDR2 is YENEEA. The V gene end was trimmed by 5 bases and the J gene end by 5 bases; junction bases not matched to a gene: 9. This CDR3 is built from 15 residues. The CDR3 DNA sequence: TGTGCCAGCAGCGCCACAGGGGGCGGTGGGGAGACCCAGTACTTC. Its protein is CASSATGGGGETQYF.

This clone occurred once. The CDR3 nucleotides are TGCGCCAGCAGCGGGCTACAGGGGAACGAGCAGTACTTC. This translates into CASSGLQGNEQYF. The chain recombines TRBV5-1 with TRBJ2-7; TRBD1 aligns across 7 bases. Per germline, CDR1 SGHRS and CDR2 YFSETQ. V dropped 4 bases and J dropped 5; count of bases not matched to a gene: 6. The CDR3 extends over 13 amino acids.

Only a few counts were recorded for this clone. The V gene is TRBV6-5, the J gene TRBJ1-3, with 8 bases matching TRBD1. V lost 0 bases to trimming and J lost 4 bases; unmatched junction nucleotides: 2. There are 15 residues in the CDR3. The V gene's germline CDR1 is MNHEY and CDR2 SVGAGI. The CDR3 nucleotides are TGTGCCAGCAGTTACTCCAGACAGGGGGGAAACACCATATATTTT. Protein sequence: CASSYSRQGGNTIYF.

This chain uses TRBV5-1 with TRBJ1-1; TRBD1 matches at 8 bases. V dropped 3 bases and J dropped 10; count of bases not matched to a gene: 11. The CDR3 contains 14 residues. CDR1 is SGHRS and CDR2 is YFSETQ in the germline V gene. CDR3 sequence reads: CASSSETGTGSAFF. The CDR3, as DNA: TGCGCCAGCAGCTCCGAGACCGGGACAGGCTCAGCTTTCTTT.

The V gene is TRBV10-2, the J gene TRBJ1-5, with a possible D match to TRBD1 (5 bases). V was cut by 2 bases and J by 5 bases, with 7 bases left in between. CDR1 is WSHSY and CDR2 is SAAADI in the germline V gene. The CDR3 totals 13 residues. The CDR3 DNA sequence: TGCGCCAGCAGTGAGATCAGGGATCAGCCCCAGCATTTT. Translated, it gives CASSEIRDQPQHF.

The gene calls are TRBV9 and TRBJ1-6; D is perhaps TRBD1 (6 bases). The CDR3 sequence is 14 residues long. Trimming removed 4 bases from V and 7 bases from J, with 12 bases in between. Germline loops: CDR1 SGDLS, CDR2 YYNGEE. This chain's CDR3 is CASSKGQLNSPLHF. The DNA for the CDR3 is TGTGCCAGCAGCAAAGGACAGTTGAATTCACCCCTCCACTTT.

The chain is built from TRBV2 and TRBJ1-1; maybe TRBD1 (6 bases). Trimming stripped 4 bases from V and 3 bases from J, with 12 bases between. The germline gives CDR1 SNHLY, CDR2 FYNNEI. The CDR3 runs 14 residues. CDR3 sequence: CASSVLGADTEAFF. The CDR3 region has the DNA TGTGCCAGCAGTGTTCTGGGGGCGGACACTGAAGCTTTCTTT.

The V and J genes are TRBV7-9 and TRBJ1-6, with TRBD1 identical over 9 bases. CDR3 size: 16 residues. V lost 5 bases to trimming and J lost 7 bases; unmatched junction nucleotides: 9. Germline values: CDR1 SEHNR, CDR2 FQNEAQ (reference sequence). CDR3 residues: CASSPLRDRGNSPLHF. For the CDR3, the DNA is TGTGCCAGCAGCCCCCTCCGAGACAGGGGGAATTCACCCCTCCACTTT.

The table lists this clone with a count of one. This chain joins TRBV3-1 (or the pseudogene TRBV3-2) and TRBJ1-5, with D maybe TRBD1 (5 bases). The CDR3 covers 16 residues. V lost 1 base and J lost 6, with 16 bases in between. The germline V gene has CDR1 LGHDT and CDR2 YNNKEL (reference sequence). This CDR3 reads CASSQGSGAGRQPQHF. The CDR3 DNA reads as TGTGCCAGCAGCCAAGGGTCGGGCGCAGGGCGTCAGCCCCAGCATTTT.

The V and J genes are TRBV4-3 and TRBJ2-5, with 12 bases lining up with TRBD2. Per germline, CDR1 LGHNA and CDR2 YSLEER. This CDR3 region has 15 residues. The ends lost 4 bases at V and 5 bases at J; junction bases unmatched: 5. The CDR3 DNA reads TGCGCCAGCAGCCCTGGGACTAGCGGGCGGGAGACCCAGTACTTC. This codes for CASSPGTSGRETQYF.

V usage is TRBV5-1 and J usage is TRBJ1-2, with TRBD1 identical over 10 bases. Germline CDR1 SGHRS, CDR2 YFSETQ. This CDR3 spans 14 amino acids. V dropped 4 bases and J dropped 6; count of bases not matched to a gene: 6. CDR3 sequence reads: CASSRSGTGDGYTF. DNA of the CDR3: TGCGCCAGCAGCCGATCCGGGACAGGGGATGGCTACACCTTC.

The V and J genes are TRBV19 and TRBJ1-1; D call uncertain. V lost 3 bases and J 9 bases, leaving 14 bases between the germline ends. The CDR3 length is 13 residues. Germline lookup yields CDR1 LNHDA and CDR2 SQIVND (reference sequence). The CDR3 DNA is TGTGCCAGTAGTATGCCCGAGTGGGAGAAAGCTTTCTTT. Translated: CASSMPEWEKAFF.

The CDR3 DNA sequence: TGTGCCAGCAGTTTGATGTCCTCTCGGCGGGAGACCCAGTACTTC. Translated, it gives CASSLMSSRRETQYF. The genes are TRBV28 and TRBJ2-5; D gene uncertain. This CDR3 is built from 15 residues. The V gene lost 3 bases and the J gene lost 5 bases, with 16 bases spanning the gap. The germline V gene has CDR1 MDHEN and CDR2 SYDVKM.

V gene TRBV27 combines with J gene TRBJ1-2; D may be TRBD1 (6 bases). This CDR3 contains 15 residues. V lost 2 bases, J lost 8 bases, and 18 bases lay in between. Germline V CDR1 and CDR2: MNHEY, SMNVEV (reference sequence). CDR3 amino acids: CASSLINGQTSGYTF. DNA for the CDR3: TGTGCCAGCAGTTTAATAAACGGACAGACGAGCGGCTACACCTTC.

The V and J genes are TRBV28 and TRBJ1-1, with 9 bases fitting TRBD1. The CDR3 consists of 13 residues. Trimming cost V 8 bases and J 4 bases; bases outside gene matches: 5. Germline V gene data show CDR1 as MDHEN and CDR2 as SYDVKM. CDR3 sequence (DNA): TGTGCCAGCGGACCGACAGGGGGCACTGAAGCTTTCTTT. Its protein product is CASGPTGGTEAFF.

V and J are TRBV5-4 and TRBJ2-2; 8 nucleotides align to TRBD2. Germline lookup yields CDR1 SGHNT and CDR2 YYREEE (reference sequence). Losses at the gene ends were 4 bases for V and 6 bases for J; bases not matched to a gene: 5. This CDR3 spans 14 amino acids. CDR3 loop: CASSSRGGSGELFF. For the CDR3, the DNA is TGTGCCAGCAGCAGCCGGGGGGGTTCCGGGGAGCTGTTTTTT.